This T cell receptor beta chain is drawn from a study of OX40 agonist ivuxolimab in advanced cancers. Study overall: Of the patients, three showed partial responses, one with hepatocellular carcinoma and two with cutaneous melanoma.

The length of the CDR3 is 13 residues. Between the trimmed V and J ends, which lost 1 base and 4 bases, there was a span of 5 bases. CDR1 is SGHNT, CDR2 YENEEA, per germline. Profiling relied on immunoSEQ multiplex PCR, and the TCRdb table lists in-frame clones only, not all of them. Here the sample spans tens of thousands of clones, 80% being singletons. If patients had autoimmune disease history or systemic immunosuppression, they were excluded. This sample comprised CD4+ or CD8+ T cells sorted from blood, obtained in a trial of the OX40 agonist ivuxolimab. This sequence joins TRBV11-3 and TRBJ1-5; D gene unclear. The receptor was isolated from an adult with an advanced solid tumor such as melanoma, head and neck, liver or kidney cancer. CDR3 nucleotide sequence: TGTGCCAGCAGCTTAGGTCAGAATCAGCCCCAGCATTTT. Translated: CASSLGQNQPQHF.